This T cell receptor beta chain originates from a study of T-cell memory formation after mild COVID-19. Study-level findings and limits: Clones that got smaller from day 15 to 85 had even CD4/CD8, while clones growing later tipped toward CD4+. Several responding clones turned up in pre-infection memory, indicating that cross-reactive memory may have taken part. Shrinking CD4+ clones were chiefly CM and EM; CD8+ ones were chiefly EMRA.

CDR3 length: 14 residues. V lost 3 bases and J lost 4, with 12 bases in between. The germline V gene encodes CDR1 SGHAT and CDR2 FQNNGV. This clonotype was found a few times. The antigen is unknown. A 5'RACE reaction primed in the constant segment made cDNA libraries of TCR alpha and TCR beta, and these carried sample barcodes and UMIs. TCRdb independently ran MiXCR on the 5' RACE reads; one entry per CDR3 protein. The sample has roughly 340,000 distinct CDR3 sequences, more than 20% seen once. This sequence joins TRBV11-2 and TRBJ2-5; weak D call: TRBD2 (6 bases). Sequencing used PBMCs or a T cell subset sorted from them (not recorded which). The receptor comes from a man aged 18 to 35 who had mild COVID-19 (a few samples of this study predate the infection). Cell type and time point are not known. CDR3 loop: CASSFRGFLETQYF. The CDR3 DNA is TGTGCCAGCAGCTTTCGGGGGTTCTTAGAGACCCAGTACTTC.